The 20 T cell receptor beta chains in this list originate from one sample, sequenced in a study of beta chain features in type 1 diabetes. Isolated RNA was reverse transcribed in full, so expressed TCRB transcripts were sequenced. Profiled with immunoSEQ multiplex PCR; TCRdb holds only in-frame clones, not every one. Of 300,000 to 400,000 clones in the sample, approximately 10% were seen once. The sequenced sample consisted of naive CD4+ T cells from blood. These receptors were taken from a woman aged 30 to 39 in good health.

V is TRBV7-2 and J is TRBJ2-7, with TRBD2 matching over 12 bases. This CDR3 region has 15 residues. Trimming removed 4 bases from V and 7 bases from J; junction bases left unmatched: 8. Germline V lookup: CDR1 SGHTA, CDR2 FQGNSA. The CDR3 bases are TGTGCCAGCAGCTCCCGACTAGCGGGAGCCGGGGAGCAGTACTTC. Protein: CASSSRLAGAGEQYF.

The gene calls are TRBV29-1 and TRBJ1-2, with 8 positions matching TRBD1. CDR3 size: 13 residues. V shed 3 bases, J shed 8 bases, and the junction held 8 bases outside the gene matches. The germline gives CDR1 SQVTM, CDR2 ANQGSEA. The CDR3 nucleotides read TGCAGCGTTGACGTGACAGGGGTAGGCGGCTACACCTTC. Amino acids: CSVDVTGVGGYTF.

This clone showed up just a few times. The V call is TRBV2, the J call TRBJ1-5, with D hard to call. CDR1 and CDR2 from the germline V gene are SNHLY and FYNNEI. The length of the CDR3 is 14 residues. Trimming took off 6 bases at V and 3 bases at J, with 12 bases between the two ends. This CDR3 reads CASRQLALNQPQHF. In DNA, the CDR3 is TGTGCCAGCAGACAATTAGCGCTCAATCAGCCCCAGCATTTT.

This clone showed up just a few times. The genes are TRBV7-8 and TRBJ2-3; D not resolved. This CDR3 spans 13 amino acids. The ends were cut back, 8 bases at V and 0 bases at J, with 9 bases in the middle. Germline CDR1 reads SGHVS; CDR2 reads FQNEAQ. In nucleotides, the CDR3 is TGTGCCAGCCGCAGGTCTAGCACAGATACGCAGTATTTT. It translates to CASRRSSTDTQYF.

This clone was observed a handful of times. This rearrangement joins TRBV4-2 to TRBJ2-5, with D hard to call. The V gene's germline CDR1 is LGHNA and CDR2 YNFKEQ. The V end was cut by 0 bases, the J end by 4 bases, with 6 bases between. The CDR3 totals 13 residues. The CDR3 DNA reads as TGTGCCAGCAGCCAAGATCCCAGAGAGACCCAGTACTTC. Protein: CASSQDPRETQYF.

The gene calls are TRBV28 and TRBJ2-7, with 7 bases matching TRBD1. J was trimmed by 1 base and V by 7 bases; bases with no gene match: 7. The germline CDR1 and CDR2 sequences are MDHEN and SYDVKM. The length of the CDR3 is 14 residues. This CDR3 reads CASTFGTASYEQYF. The CDR3 DNA reads as TGTGCCAGCACCTTCGGGACAGCGTCCTACGAGCAGTACTTC.

This clone has just a few counts. Other DNA sequences in this specimen translate into the identical CDR3. The rearrangement links TRBV18 to TRBJ2-7; TRBD1 matches at 9 bases. CDR3 length: 14 amino acids. The V and J ends lost 6 bases and 1 base, in that order; junction bases with no gene match: 4. CDR1 is KGHSH and CDR2 is LQKENI in the germline V gene. DNA of the CDR3: TGTGCCAGCTCTCCAGACAGGGGGTCCTACGAGCAGTACTTC. This sequence encodes CASSPDRGSYEQYF.

This clone turned up a few times. This sequence joins TRBV29-1 and TRBJ1-2; 10 positions agree with TRBD1. This CDR3 has 14 amino acids. Germline-derived CDR1 and CDR2 are SQVTM and ANQGSEA. Losses at the gene ends were 6 bases for V and 4 bases for J; bases not matched to a gene: 8. The CDR3 loop is CSVAGQGPSYGYTF. In nucleotides, the CDR3 is TGCAGCGTCGCGGGACAGGGGCCAAGCTATGGCTACACCTTC.

The chain links TRBV21-1 to TRBJ2-2; the table's D call TRBD2 went unverified against the DNA. TRBV21-1 is an annotated pseudogene. The length of the CDR3 is 17 residues. The chain's CDR3 is CASSKAPTTQNTGELFF. In nucleotides, the CDR3 is TGTGCCAGCAGCAAAGCTCCGACTACCCAGAACACCGGGGAGCTGTTTTTT.

The rearrangement joins TRBV6-6 to TRBJ2-7, with TRBD1 as a possible D gene (5 bases). From germline, CDR1 is MNHNY and CDR2 SVGAGI (reference sequence). The CDR3 runs 14 residues. Between the trimmed V and J ends, which lost 5 bases and 3 bases, there was a span of 14 bases. CDR3 loop: CASSHDRVLYEQYF. CDR3 sequence (DNA): TGTGCCAGCAGTCACGACAGAGTTCTCTACGAGCAGTACTTC.

As for this clone: Other nucleotide sequences in the sample specify the same CDR3. The chain combines TRBV7-3 with TRBJ1-2; D gene ambiguous. This CDR3 is built from 13 residues. Per the germline V gene, CDR1 is SGHTA and CDR2 is FQGTGA. V was pared by 2 bases and J by 2 bases, with 6 bases between. CDR3 protein: CASSLGQNYGYTF. The CDR3 nucleotides read TGTGCCAGCAGCTTAGGGCAGAACTATGGCTACACCTTC.

The rearrangement joins TRBV7-2 to TRBJ2-1; TRBD2 matches 9 bases. After removal of 4 bases from V and 0 bases from J, the junction contained 4 bases not matched to a gene. The CDR3 length is 16 residues. Germline V gene data show CDR1 as SGHTA and CDR2 as FQGNSA. This chain's CDR3 is CASSYVSGSSYNEQFF. The CDR3 DNA is TGTGCCAGCAGCTACGTTAGCGGGAGCTCCTACAATGAGCAGTTCTTC.

This chain's CDR3 is CASSPGLAGTDTQYF. CDR3 sequence (DNA): TGTGCCAGCAGTCCGGGACTAGCGGGGACAGATACGCAGTATTTT. The V call is TRBV6-5, the J call TRBJ2-3, with 13 positions matching TRBD2. This CDR3 has 15 amino acids. Per germline, CDR1 MNHEY and CDR2 SVGAGI. Unmatched junction bases numbered 2, after V lost 5 bases and J lost 3 bases.

This clone was counted between two and nine times. The chain carries TRBV7-9 and TRBJ2-7; 10 bases map to TRBD1. The V gene end was trimmed by 6 bases and the J gene end by 5 bases; junction bases not matched to a gene: 7. Germline CDR1 reads SEHNR; CDR2 reads FQNEAQ (reference sequence). The CDR3 covers 14 residues. CDR3 region: CASSYGTGADEQYF. The DNA of the CDR3 is TGTGCCAGCAGTTATGGGACAGGGGCTGACGAGCAGTACTTC.

The genes are TRBV28 and TRBJ2-7; maybe TRBD2 (7 bases). Trimming stripped 8 bases from V and 3 bases from J, with 17 bases between. The germline V gene encodes CDR1 MDHEN and CDR2 SYDVKM. CDR3 length: 14 amino acids. In DNA, the CDR3 is TGTGCCAGCGGGGGGGCGGGAGAGAACTACGAGCAGTACTTC. Its translation: CASGGAGENYEQYF.

The J gene is TRBJ2-1, the V gene TRBV28, with no clear D. Trimming shortened V by 3 bases and J by 9 bases, and 6 bases separated the two germline ends. Germline lookup yields CDR1 MDHEN and CDR2 SYDVKM. This CDR3 has 11 residues. The CDR3: CASSLEREQFF. Here the CDR3 DNA reads TGTGCCAGCAGTTTGGAGCGTGAGCAGTTCTTC. Based on the CDR3 plus reference TRBV28 and TRBJ2-1, the full variable domain is DVKVTQSSRYLVKRTGEKVFLECVQDMDHENMFWYRQDPGLGLRLIYFSYDVKMKEKGDIPEGYSVSREKKERFSLILESASTNQTSMYLCASSLEREQFFGPGTRLTVL.

This clone turned up a few times. V and J are TRBV6-5 and TRBJ2-2, with 8 bases that match TRBD1. From germline, CDR1 is MNHEY and CDR2 SVGAGI. J lost 5 bases, V lost 5 bases, and 7 bases had no gene match. The CDR3 has 15 amino acids. The CDR3 here is CASSRDRGGTGELFF. The CDR3 DNA reads as TGTGCCAGCAGTCGTGACAGGGGAGGTACCGGGGAGCTGTTTTTT.

This clone was seen once. The chain employs TRBV18 and TRBJ2-3; the D gene is possibly TRBD2 (5 bases). This CDR3 comprises 15 residues. The V and J ends lost 6 bases and 2 bases respectively, with 15 bases between them. Germline CDR1 is KGHSH and CDR2 is LQKENI. The CDR3 region is CASSGGSEITDTQYF. CDR3 coding DNA: TGTGCCAGCTCCGGCGGTAGCGAGATCACAGATACGCAGTATTTT.

This chain connects TRBV5-4 to TRBJ2-1; tentatively, D is TRBD2 (6 bases). V was cut by 0 bases and J by 0 bases, with 7 bases left in between. Germline V gene sequence: CDR1 SGHNT, CDR2 YYREEE (reference sequence). The CDR3 spans 15 residues. CDR3: CASSLVAVSYNEQFF. The CDR3, as DNA: TGTGCCAGCAGCTTGGTAGCGGTCTCCTACAATGAGCAGTTCTTC.

The chain has TRBV11-3 and TRBJ2-2, with D unclear. V lost 1 base, J lost 0 bases, and 6 bases lay in between. The CDR3 length is 15 residues. In germline, CDR1 is SGHNT, CDR2 YENEEA. The CDR3 is CASSLGAPNTGELFF. The CDR3 coding sequence is TGTGCCAGCAGCTTAGGGGCCCCGAACACCGGGGAGCTGTTTTTT.